This section outlines one TCR beta chain sequence together with its context. It lacks a known antigen. No base qualities exist here, and no much larger clone lies one base off it. Preparation of the library involved the immunoSEQ multiplex PCR assay. This is the immuneACCESS table as TCRdb keeps it, with only in-frame sequences that have V and J called. A part of the clones is gone; compared with another copy, unresolved V genes explain less than half, and the rest is unexplained. This sample gives approximately 11,000 clones in total; over 75% of them show up just once. Less than 6.5% of the sample is held by the ten biggest clonotypes. This specimen belongs to a study of preoperative IRX-2 immunotherapy in early breast cancer (dated by TCRdb to about 2019). Per the germline V gene, SQVTM is the CDR1 and ANQGSEA is the CDR2. Germline trimming amounts to 2 bases on V and 2 bases on J, with 5 as the count of junction bases outside the gene matches. The CDR3 starts with the cysteine, ends with the phenylalanine, and has 15 residues. Of the read, only the CDR3 DNA is kept; its 45 bases are in frame from base 1.

According to the study, the label for this sample's treatment or condition signals: preoperative locoregional IRX-2 cytokine immunotherapy. The samples were obtained from a phase Ib study that tested preoperative, locoregional IRX-2 cytokine immunotherapy meant to prime immune responses. Before surgery, IRX-2 was given to the donors, who were patients with early-stage breast cancer. This sample comprised lymph node tissue, obtained before IRX-2 immunotherapy. The source is a human donor with breast cancer. Here the chain combines TRBV29-1 and TRBJ2-3, and TRBD2 matches 9 of the central bases. Read as DNA, the sequence is TGCAGCGTTGAATTGTCTAGCGGGAACACAGATACGCAGTATTTT. The resulting protein is CSVELSSGNTDTQYF.